There are many counts of the clone carrying this TCR beta chain. 5'RACE generated cDNA with 10-nucleotide random UMIs. Sequencing of 15-18 subjects in each run yielded over 190 million TCR-beta sequences. Using its own MiXCR run on the 5' RACE reads, TCRdb lists one record per CDR3 protein. The sample lists some 30,000 distinct CDR3 sequences; 4.6% were seen once. The unsorted libraries were produced from 2 million PBMCs held at -80 C. CDR1 and CDR2 (germline): SGHRS, YFSETQ. V was trimmed by 0 bases and J by 4 bases, leaving 13 bases between them. CDR3 length: 15 amino acids. These data belong to a study of neurological immune-mediated disorders.

This TCR was sampled from a man younger than 30 in good health. The chain links TRBV5-1 to TRBJ1-1, with D possibly being TRBD1 (6 bases). Sequencing was carried out using PBMCs. This CDR3 is CASSLGGTMSTEAFF. The CDR3 DNA follows: TGCGCCAGCAGCTTGGGAGGGACAATGAGCACTGAAGCTTTCTTT.